The rows below give T cell receptor beta chains drawn from one sample of a study of T-cell reconstitution after alpha-beta-depleted transplantation in children. TCRdb ran MiXCR on the PCR reads and lists one entry per CDR3 protein. The sample lists around 94,000 distinct CDR3 sequences; about 6% were seen once. Sequencing was performed on PBMCs, mostly from graft donor cells, taken 60 days after TCRalphabeta/CD19-depleted stem cell transplant. The source is a female patient aged 2 to 10 who had a stem cell transplant for Fanconi anemia, so the T cells may come from the graft donor. Both conserved end residues are trimmed from each CDR3. Each record gives: V gene, clone size, D gene, J gene, CDR3 protein. The D gene is left open where the match is weak. Not all rows give a size; the values are once, few, many and, for expanded clones, a class.

v_call: TRBV7-9; clone_size: many; d_call: NA; j_call: TRBJ1-6; cdr3_aa: ASSYLWGADSPLH
v_call: TRBV5-1; clone_size: many; d_call: NA; j_call: TRBJ2-5; cdr3_aa: ASSLVPGSQQTQY
v_call: TRBV29-1; clone_size: NA; d_call: NA; j_call: TRBJ1-2; cdr3_aa: SVFGEAPGYT
v_call: TRBV29-1; clone_size: many; d_call: TRBD1; j_call: TRBJ2-5; cdr3_aa: SVQQGGETQY
v_call: TRBV7-2; clone_size: few; d_call: NA; j_call: TRBJ2-7; cdr3_aa: ASSPAGTGYEQY
v_call: TRBV24-1; clone_size: many; d_call: TRBD2; j_call: TRBJ2-1; cdr3_aa: ATSDPGTSGSWVGDNEQF
v_call: TRBV2; clone_size: many; d_call: TRBD1; j_call: TRBJ2-7; cdr3_aa: ASSRKAGTGTYEQY
v_call: TRBV11-2; clone_size: NA; d_call: NA; j_call: TRBJ2-2; cdr3_aa: ASSRLVTGELF
v_call: TRBV28; clone_size: many; d_call: TRBD1; j_call: TRBJ2-7; cdr3_aa: ASSFPQGYEQY
v_call: TRBV14; clone_size: medium-sized; d_call: TRBD2; j_call: TRBJ2-7; cdr3_aa: ASSRGTSGRYEQY
v_call: TRBV19; clone_size: few; d_call: NA; j_call: TRBJ2-7; cdr3_aa: ASSTRVRAYEQY
v_call: TRBV5-1; clone_size: NA; d_call: NA; j_call: TRBJ1-4; cdr3_aa: ASSRFALGLEDEKLF
v_call: TRBV24-1; clone_size: many; d_call: NA; j_call: TRBJ2-7; cdr3_aa: ATDETEFSYEQY
v_call: TRBV5-1; clone_size: many; d_call: NA; j_call: TRBJ2-7; cdr3_aa: ASSLGVDGEQY
v_call: TRBV5-1; clone_size: NA; d_call: NA; j_call: TRBJ2-7; cdr3_aa: ASSLLGGSTYEQY
v_call: TRBV12-3/TRBV12-4; clone_size: NA; d_call: NA; j_call: TRBJ1-2; cdr3_aa: ASSTRPDASNYGYT
v_call: TRBV9; clone_size: many; d_call: TRBD2; j_call: TRBJ2-5; cdr3_aa: ASSPLGGTETQY